A selection of T cell receptor beta chains follows, all from one sample in a study of post-analysis software for immune sequencing data. TCRdb passed the PCR reads through MiXCR, listing each CDR3 protein once. The data contain around 700,000 distinct CDR3 sequences, 55% to 70% of them singletons. Sequenced input: blood. These receptors all come from a girl aged 2-10 years with multiple sclerosis. CDR3s include the opening cysteine and the closing phenylalanine or tryptophan. Fields, in order: V gene, clone size, J gene, D gene, CDR3 DNA, CDR3 protein. A D gene is named only where the DNA matches it firmly. Rows may omit the clone size; those that give it use once, few, many or a size class.

V: TRBV5-1; size: .; J: TRBJ2-1; D: TRBD2; DNA: TGCGCCAGCAGCTCGGGACTAGCGGGAGTAGAGAGAGAGCAGTTCTTC; CDR3: CASSSGLAGVEREQFF
V: TRBV6-1; size: few; J: TRBJ1-5; D: .; DNA: TGTGCCAGCAGTGAATCACAGGGAGACAATCAGCCCCAGCATTTT; CDR3: CASSESQGDNQPQHF
V: TRBV10-2; size: .; J: TRBJ2-1; D: TRBD2; DNA: TGCGCCAGCAGTGGCCCGGGAGGAGGGCTCAGTGAGCAGTTCTTC; CDR3: CASSGPGGGLSEQFF
V: TRBV7-2; size: .; J: TRBJ2-3; D: .; DNA: TGTGCCAGCAGCTTATCGGCCCACCCCCCGCTGTATTTT; CDR3: CASSLSAHPPLYF
V: TRBV20-1; size: once; J: TRBJ2-1; D: TRBD1; DNA: TGCAGTGCGCCAGACAGGGACAATGAGCAGTTCTTC; CDR3: CSAPDRDNEQFF
V: TRBV19; size: .; J: TRBJ1-1; D: .; DNA: TGTGCCAGTAGTATGTGGCAGGGGCTTAGAGTGAACACTGAAGCTTTCTTT; CDR3: CASSMWQGLRVNTEAFF
V: TRBV15; size: .; J: TRBJ2-3; D: TRBD2; DNA: TGTGCCACCAGCGGAGCGGGGGGGCTCAGAACGAGCACAGATACGCAGTATTTT; CDR3: CATSGAGGLRTSTDTQYF
V: TRBV29-1; size: .; J: TRBJ2-5; D: .; DNA: TGCAGCGTTGACGTGGCCTTTCGAGAGCCGGAGACCCAGTACTTC; CDR3: CSVDVAFREPETQYF
V: TRBV2; size: .; J: TRBJ2-7; D: TRBD2; DNA: TGTGCCAGCAGTCCCCTAGCGGGAGCTGGATACGAGCAGTACTTC; CDR3: CASSPLAGAGYEQYF
V: TRBV25-1; size: few; J: TRBJ2-2; D: .; DNA: TGTGCCAGCAGTGAATATGCTTGGACGGGGAACACCGGGGAGCTGTTTTTT; CDR3: CASSEYAWTGNTGELFF
V: TRBV20-1; size: .; J: TRBJ2-2; D: .; DNA: TGCAGTGCTAGAGATACAGGGTTGGGGGACACCGGGGAGCTGTTTTTT; CDR3: CSARDTGLGDTGELFF
V: TRBV12-3/TRBV12-4; size: few; J: TRBJ1-4; D: .; DNA: TGTGCCAGCAGCCTCGGGCAGGCCCTTGCAACTAATGAAAAACTGTTTTTT; CDR3: CASSLGQALATNEKLFF
V: TRBV5-1; size: few; J: TRBJ2-6; D: .; DNA: TGCGCCAGCAGCTTACAGTCTGCTGGGGCCAACGTCCTGACTTTC; CDR3: CASSLQSAGANVLTF
V: TRBV7-2; size: .; J: TRBJ2-7; D: .; DNA: TGTGCCAGCAGCTTAGTCATCGACCGGAAAAACTACGAGCAGTACTTC; CDR3: CASSLVIDRKNYEQYF
V: TRBV7-3; size: .; J: TRBJ2-7; D: TRBD2; DNA: TGTGCCAGCAGCGCAGCAGGGACTAGCGACGAGCAGTACTTC; CDR3: CASSAAGTSDEQYF
V: TRBV24-1; size: .; J: TRBJ2-5; D: TRBD1; DNA: TGTGCCACCAGTTCAGCAGGGGGCGAAGAGACCCAGTACTTC; CDR3: CATSSAGGEETQYF
V: TRBV7-9; size: once; J: TRBJ2-4; D: .; DNA: TGTGCCAGCAGCTTATATCTGCTAGCCAAAAACATTCAGTACTTC; CDR3: CASSLYLLAKNIQYF
V: TRBV27; size: .; J: TRBJ2-7; D: .; DNA: TGTGCCAGCAGTTTATCATCGACCTACGAGCAGTACTTC; CDR3: CASSLSSTYEQYF
V: TRBV6-1; size: few; J: TRBJ2-7; D: .; DNA: TGTGCCAGCAGTGAAGGAAAAAGGGCCACCTACGAGCAGTACTTC; CDR3: CASSEGKRATYEQYF
V: TRBV6-2/TRBV6-3; size: .; J: TRBJ2-7; D: TRBD2; DNA: TGTGCCAGCAGCGGGCCTCTAGCGGGGCCTACCTACGAGCAGTACTTC; CDR3: CASSGPLAGPTYEQYF
V: TRBV29-1; size: .; J: TRBJ2-7; D: TRBD2; DNA: TGCAGCGTTGCCCTATCTAGCGGGAGGGCCGACGAGCAGTACTTC; CDR3: CSVALSSGRADEQYF
V: TRBV19; size: once; J: TRBJ1-6; D: TRBD1; DNA: TGTGCCAGTAGTATAGACTCGGGACAGGGGGGATCACCCCTCCACTTT; CDR3: CASSIDSGQGGSPLHF
V: TRBV4-1; size: .; J: TRBJ2-7; D: TRBD1; DNA: TGCGCCAGCAGCCAAGTAAGGACAGGGGAATCCTACGAGCAGTACTTC; CDR3: CASSQVRTGESYEQYF
V: TRBV7-2; size: .; J: TRBJ1-2; D: TRBD1; DNA: TGTGCCAGCAGCTCTTGGACAGGCTCGGATGGCTACACCTTC; CDR3: CASSSWTGSDGYTF
V: TRBV18; size: few; J: TRBJ1-1; D: TRBD1; DNA: TGCGCCAGCTCACCATACTGGGAGACAGGGGGGGAGACTGAAGCTTTCTTT; CDR3: CASSPYWETGGETEAFF
V: TRBV27; size: once; J: TRBJ1-2; D: .; DNA: TGTGCCAGCGGCCCGGGAGGGGCGCATGGCTACACCTTC; CDR3: CASGPGGAHGYTF
V: TRBV5-1; size: .; J: TRBJ2-7; D: .; DNA: TGCGCCAGCAGCAAGGACCGATACTACGAGCAGTACTTC; CDR3: CASSKDRYYEQYF
V: TRBV7-2; size: .; J: TRBJ2-3; D: .; DNA: TGTGCCAGCAGCTTAGCGAGGGAAAATACGCAGTATTTT; CDR3: CASSLARENTQYF
V: TRBV5-1; size: .; J: TRBJ2-3; D: TRBD1; DNA: TGCGCCAGCAGCTTGCTAGGACAGGGGGCTGTCGATACGCAGTATTTT; CDR3: CASSLLGQGAVDTQYF
V: TRBV7-6; size: .; J: TRBJ2-3; D: .; DNA: TGTGCCAGCAGCTTGATGCAGGGAAGCACAGATACGCAGTATTTT; CDR3: CASSLMQGSTDTQYF
V: TRBV21-1; size: .; J: TRBJ2-5; D: .; DNA: TGTGCCAGCAGCAAAGGAGGGGAGCAGTACTTC; CDR3: CASSKGGEQYF
V: TRBV20-1; size: once; J: TRBJ2-5; D: TRBD2; DNA: TGCAGTGCTAGTAAATCCAGCGGGAGTGTAGAGACCCAGTACTTC; CDR3: CSASKSSGSVETQYF
V: TRBV5-1; size: .; J: TRBJ1-6; D: .; DNA: TGCGCCAGCAGCCGTCTCGGCAATTCACCCCTCCACTTT; CDR3: CASSRLGNSPLHF
V: TRBV7-8; size: .; J: TRBJ2-1; D: .; DNA: TGTGCCAGCAGCTTAGAGGCAGGGCGCCCTTACAATGAGCAGTTCTTC; CDR3: CASSLEAGRPYNEQFF
V: TRBV3-1; size: .; J: TRBJ2-1; D: .; DNA: TGTGCCAGCAGCCTTTCGACCATCTCCAATGAGCAGTTCTTC; CDR3: CASSLSTISNEQFF
V: TRBV20-1; size: .; J: TRBJ2-7; D: .; DNA: TGCAGTGCAAATCCGACGGGTCCCTACGAGCAGTACTTC; CDR3: CSANPTGPYEQYF
V: TRBV29-1; size: few; J: TRBJ2-5; D: TRBD1; DNA: TGCAGCACGGGACAGGGAGAGACCCAGTACTTC; CDR3: CSTGQGETQYF
V: TRBV10-3; size: .; J: TRBJ1-5; D: .; DNA: TGTGCCATCAGTACCGGTGAGACCCAGCATTTT; CDR3: CAISTGETQHF
V: TRBV15; size: .; J: TRBJ2-5; D: .; DNA: TGTGCCACCAGCAGGGGTGGGGAGACCCAGTACTTC; CDR3: CATSRGGETQYF
V: TRBV5-1; size: few; J: TRBJ2-1; D: TRBD2; DNA: TGCGCCAGCAGCTTACTAGCGGGAGCTTCCAATGAGCAGTTCTTC; CDR3: CASSLLAGASNEQFF
V: TRBV20-1; size: .; J: TRBJ2-7; D: TRBD1; DNA: TGCAGTGCTGAGGAGGGACAGGGGTTTAGGGAGCAGTACTTC; CDR3: CSAEEGQGFREQYF
V: TRBV27; size: .; J: TRBJ1-5; D: .; DNA: TGTACCAGCAGCCCAAGAAAGGGAGGTGGCAATCAGCCCCAGCATTTT; CDR3: CTSSPRKGGGNQPQHF
V: TRBV29-1; size: once; J: TRBJ1-1; D: .; DNA: TGCAGCGTTGATAACAGGGTCACTGAAGCTTTCTTT; CDR3: CSVDNRVTEAFF
V: TRBV6-1; size: .; J: TRBJ2-1; D: TRBD1; DNA: TGTGCCAGCAGTGAAGTACAGGGGTCCCACAATGAGCAGTTCTTC; CDR3: CASSEVQGSHNEQFF
V: TRBV10-3; size: few; J: TRBJ2-1; D: .; DNA: TGTGCCATCAGAGAGCGAGCTCAGGAGTTCTTC; CDR3: CAIRERAQEFF
V: TRBV20-1; size: once; J: TRBJ2-1; D: .; DNA: TGCAGTGCTAGAGAGGCGCCCAATGAGCAGTTCTTC; CDR3: CSAREAPNEQFF
V: TRBV7-9; size: .; J: TRBJ2-5; D: .; DNA: TGTGCCAGCAGCAGAGCAGGGGACGAGACCCAGTACTTC; CDR3: CASSRAGDETQYF
V: TRBV12-3/TRBV12-4; size: once; J: TRBJ1-5; D: .; DNA: TGTGCCAGCAGTAGTGGCAGGGCCCTTTATCAGCCCCAGCATTTT; CDR3: CASSSGRALYQPQHF
V: TRBV5-1; size: .; J: TRBJ2-5; D: TRBD1; DNA: TGCGCCAGCAGCGAACAGGGGATCCAAGAGACCCAGTACTTC; CDR3: CASSEQGIQETQYF
V: TRBV6-6; size: .; J: TRBJ2-3; D: .; DNA: TGTGCCAGCAGTTACGTAGATACGCAGTATTTT; CDR3: CASSYVDTQYF
V: TRBV5-1; size: .; J: TRBJ2-1; D: .; DNA: TGCGCCAGCAGCTTGCAAGCGGATATTGATGAGCAGTTCTTC; CDR3: CASSLQADIDEQFF
V: TRBV12-3/TRBV12-4; size: .; J: TRBJ2-3; D: .; DNA: TGTGCCAGCAGTTTAGAGACTAGAGGAGATACGCAGTATTTT; CDR3: CASSLETRGDTQYF
V: TRBV5-1; size: .; J: TRBJ2-6; D: .; DNA: TGCGCCAGCAGCTTGGCCGAAAGGATCCCTGGGGCCAACGTCCTGACTTTC; CDR3: CASSLAERIPGANVLTF
V: TRBV7-2; size: .; J: TRBJ2-4; D: .; DNA: TGTGCCAGCAGCTTAGATGCGGTTGGGAACATTCAGTACTTC; CDR3: CASSLDAVGNIQYF
V: TRBV25-1; size: few; J: TRBJ1-6; D: .; DNA: TGTGCCAGCAGCCTCGGGAGCTCCTATAATTCACCCCTCCACTTT; CDR3: CASSLGSSYNSPLHF
V: TRBV24-1; size: .; J: TRBJ1-5; D: .; DNA: TGTGCCACCAGTGACCGCGGGAGGGATCAGCCCCAGCATTTT; CDR3: CATSDRGRDQPQHF